The 12 T cell receptor beta chains given below trace back to one sample, sequenced in a study of T cell repertoires in cytomegalovirus infection. One entry per CDR3 protein, called by TCRdb with MiXCR from the reads. The table lists around 490,000 distinct CDR3 sequences, around a quarter of them singletons, with less than 15% in the top ten. The sequenced sample was PBMCs. These receptors originate from a human donor in good health (CMV status not recorded). Some clones in this sample may be carry-over from other donors' samples.

V gene TRBV20-1 combines with J gene TRBJ2-1; the match to TRBD2 covers 11 bases. The germline gives CDR1 DFQATT, CDR2 SNEGSKA (reference sequence). The CDR3 consists of 14 residues. Losses at the gene ends were 6 bases for V and 7 bases for J; bases not matched to a gene: 8. This CDR3 is CSAFLAGGSNEQFF. CDR3 in DNA: TGCAGTGCCTTTCTAGCGGGAGGATCAAATGAGCAGTTCTTC.

The rearrangement joins TRBV30 to TRBJ1-1, with a tentative D call TRBD1 (5 bases). Germline V CDR1 and CDR2: GTSNPN, SVGIG (reference sequence). The ends were cut back, 4 bases at V and 9 bases at J, with 12 bases in the middle. This CDR3 region has 11 residues. The CDR3 protein is CAWKSGVQAFF. DNA for the CDR3: TGTGCCTGGAAGTCGGGGGTCCAAGCTTTCTTT. The variable domain in full, with the rest retrieved from reference TRBV30 and TRBJ1-1, is SQTIHQWPATLVQPVGSPLSLECTVEGTSNPNLYWYRQAAGRGLQLLFYSVGIGQISSEVPQNLSASRPQDRQFILSSKKLLLSDSGFYLCAWKSGVQAFFGQGTRLTVV.

This clonotype has just a few counts. The chain has TRBV7-9 and TRBJ1-2; 10 nucleotides line up with TRBD1. Germline loops: CDR1 SEHNR, CDR2 FQNEAQ (reference sequence). The CDR3 has 14 residues. The trim removed 5 bases at V and 3 bases at J, leaving 3 bases unmatched. The DNA for the CDR3 is TGTGCCAGCAGCCCCGGGACAGGGGACTATGGCTACACCTTC. Protein: CASSPGTGDYGYTF.

This rearrangement joins TRBV19 to TRBJ1-5; 7 positions agree with TRBD1. Germline V lookup: CDR1 LNHDA, CDR2 SQIVND (reference sequence). The CDR3 length is 14 residues. Trimming took 9 bases from V and 2 from J; bases not matched to a gene: 7. The CDR3 DNA is TGTGCCAGCAGACAGGGTAATCGCAATCAGCCCCAGCATTTT. It is translated as CASRQGNRNQPQHF.

This clonotype was counted only a few times. V is TRBV20-1 and J is TRBJ2-3, with D hard to call. There are 16 residues in the CDR3. V lost 2 bases, J lost 0 bases, and 15 bases lay in between. CDR1 and CDR2 from the germline V gene are DFQATT and SNEGSKA (reference sequence). The DNA for the CDR3 is TGCAGTGCTAGATTACTTAGTGGCACGAGCACAGATACGCAGTATTTT. It codes for CSARLLSGTSTDTQYF.

The chain uses TRBV24-1 and TRBJ1-5; TRBD1 might be the D (5 bases). The CDR3 totals 14 residues. CDR1 is KGHDR and CDR2 is SFDVKD in the germline V gene. V was clipped by 6 bases and J by 5 bases, with 13 bases between them. The CDR3 DNA reads TGTGCCACCAGTTTCGGCAGGGAGGATCAGCCCCAGCATTTT. Translation: CATSFGREDQPQHF.

The rearrangement links TRBV20-1 to TRBJ1-1, with a weak D call TRBD1 (5 bases). The CDR3 loop spans 12 amino acids. V was shortened by 6 bases and J by 1 base, with 9 bases between the two germline ends. Germline V gene lookup returns CDR1 DFQATT and CDR2 SNEGSKA (reference sequence). The CDR3 sequence: CSALDTNTEAFF. Written as DNA, the CDR3 is TGCAGTGCCCTGGACACGAACACTGAAGCTTTCTTT.

This clonotype was found once. A much larger clone sits a single nucleotide away, making a read error possible. The genes are TRBV7-9 and TRBJ1-1; possibly TRBD1 for D (6 bases). The V gene's germline CDR1 is SEHNR and CDR2 FQNEAQ (reference sequence). CDR3 size: 13 residues. The CDR3 nucleotides are TGTGCCAGCAACTCTCGAGGGGGTACTGACGCTTTCTTT. As protein: CASNSRGGTDAFF.

In this sample, this clonotype turned up a few times. The chain recombines TRBV27 with TRBJ2-7, with D perhaps TRBD1 or TRBD2 (7 bases each). Per the germline V gene, CDR1 is MNHEY and CDR2 is SMNVEV (reference sequence). The CDR3 length is 13 residues. Trimming removed 6 bases at V and 6 bases at J, with 15 bases between. The CDR3 is CASRQQGGTEQYF. CDR3 sequence (DNA): TGTGCCAGCAGACAGCAGGGGGGGACCGAGCAGTACTTC.

This clonotype came up a few times. The chain couples TRBV6-2 or TRBV6-3 to TRBJ1-1; D call uncertain. CDR3 length: 11 amino acids. Between the trimmed V and J ends, which lost 4 bases and 12 bases, there was a span of 12 bases. The germline CDR1 and CDR2 sequences are MNHEY and SVGEGT. The CDR3 DNA reads TGTGCCAGCAGTTCCTCTCACCGTACTTTCTTT. Amino acids: CASSSSHRTFF.

This clonotype has just a few counts. The chain links TRBV20-1 to TRBJ2-5; no reliable D call. Trimming pared 6 bases from V and 5 bases from J, leaving 22 bases between. This CDR3 comprises 15 residues. Germline-derived CDR1 and CDR2 are DFQATT and SNEGSKA (reference sequence). In DNA, the CDR3 is TGCAGTGCAACCTCTTTAGCTGACTTAGGGGAGACCCAGTACTTC. It codes for CSATSLADLGETQYF.

The CDR3, as DNA: TGCAGTGCTGACCCTTTTGGTGCTAGCACAGATACGCAGTATTTT. Residues: CSADPFGASTDTQYF. The rearrangement links TRBV20-1 to TRBJ2-3; D gene ambiguous. With 5 bases removed from V and 0 bases from J, the gap between germline ends came to 15 bases. CDR3 size: 15 residues. Germline values: CDR1 DFQATT, CDR2 SNEGSKA (reference sequence).